These 8 T cell receptor beta chains share one sample of origin, sequenced in a study of CD8+ T cells in alopecia areata. cDNA prepared by RNA extraction and subsequent reverse transcription served as the template for sequencing. Method: immunoSEQ multiplex PCR; TCRdb's copy keeps in-frame clones and lacks some. The data show 15,000 to 20,000 clones, around 66% seen once. Alopecia areata patients had lesional scalp punch biopsies and peripheral blood taken from them. The sequencing used skin, collected at week 0. The receptors originated from a human donor with alopecia areata.

The chain uses TRBV10-3 and TRBJ2-2; the D is unclear. V lost 5 bases, J lost 0 bases, and 10 bases lay in between. Germline V gives CDR1 ENHRY, CDR2 SYGVKD. The CDR3 spans 15 residues. The CDR3 is CAISIEEANTGELFF. CDR3 bases: TGTGCCATCAGTATTGAGGAAGCGAACACCGGGGAGCTGTTTTTT.

With regard to this clone: One junction end does not reproduce the germline sequence, and a read error may be involved. The chain is built from TRBV25-1 and TRBJ2-2; either TRBD1 or TRBD2 may fit D (5 bases each). Germline CDR1 reads MGHDK; CDR2 reads SYGVNS. The CDR3 sequence is 14 residues long. The CDR3 bases are TGTGCCACCAGTACTTGGATTGGGGGCGGGGAGCTGTTTTTT. Its translation: CATSTWIGGGELFF.

The V and J genes are TRBV7-2 and TRBJ1-1; D remains ambiguous. CDR3 length equals 15 residues. V lost 1 base to trimming and J lost 3 bases, with 12 bases between them. Germline CDR1 is SGHTA and CDR2 is FQGNSA. The CDR3 loop reads CASSLGWGRDTEAFF. CDR3 nucleotides: TGTGCCAGCAGCTTAGGATGGGGAAGGGACACTGAAGCTTTCTTT.

In its sample, this clone was seen a few times. This rearrangement joins TRBV21-1 to TRBJ2-7. TRBV21-1 is annotated as a pseudogene. The CDR3 totals 15 residues. CDR3 residues: CASSKGMPSPYEQYF. The CDR3 coding sequence is TGTGCCAGCAGCAAGGGGATGCCCAGCCCCTACGAGCAGTACTTC.

The gene calls are TRBV23-1 and TRBJ2-4, with D possibly being TRBD1 (5 bases). TRBV23-1 falls under the ORF class, with uncertain function. V was pared by 6 bases and J by 3 bases, with 12 bases between. The CDR3 length is 14 residues. The CDR3 spells CASSRQNGKNIQYF. The CDR3 DNA reads as TGCGCCAGCAGCCGACAGAATGGCAAAAACATTCAGTACTTC.

This chain connects TRBV7-9 to TRBJ2-5; no clear D gene. Germline CDR1 is SEHNR and CDR2 is FQNEAQ (reference sequence). This CDR3 region has 12 residues. V was clipped by 1 base and J by 9 bases, with 9 bases between them. The CDR3 DNA follows: TGTGCCAGCAGCTTAGAGCCCAGCCCCCAGTACTTC. It specifies CASSLEPSPQYF.

The chain carries TRBV28 and TRBJ1-2; possible D gene TRBD1, 6 bases. The CDR3 is made up of 15 amino acids. Germline loops: CDR1 MDHEN, CDR2 SYDVKM. Deletions cut 4 bases from V and 6 bases from J, with 18 bases between. In DNA form, the CDR3 reads TGTGCCAGCAGTTACTTGCCCGACAGGTACAATGGCTACACCTTC. The encoded protein is CASSYLPDRYNGYTF.

This clone was found a few times. The DNA of the CDR3 is TGTGCCAGTAGCCCAGGGGAGGCCGGCGATTATGGCTACACCTTC. This translates into CASSPGEAGDYGYTF. This sequence joins TRBV19 and TRBJ1-2; D possibly corresponds to TRBD1 (6 bases). The length of the CDR3 is 15 residues. Germline lookup yields CDR1 LNHDA and CDR2 SQIVND (reference sequence). Trimming took off 6 bases at V and 5 bases at J, with 19 bases between the two ends.